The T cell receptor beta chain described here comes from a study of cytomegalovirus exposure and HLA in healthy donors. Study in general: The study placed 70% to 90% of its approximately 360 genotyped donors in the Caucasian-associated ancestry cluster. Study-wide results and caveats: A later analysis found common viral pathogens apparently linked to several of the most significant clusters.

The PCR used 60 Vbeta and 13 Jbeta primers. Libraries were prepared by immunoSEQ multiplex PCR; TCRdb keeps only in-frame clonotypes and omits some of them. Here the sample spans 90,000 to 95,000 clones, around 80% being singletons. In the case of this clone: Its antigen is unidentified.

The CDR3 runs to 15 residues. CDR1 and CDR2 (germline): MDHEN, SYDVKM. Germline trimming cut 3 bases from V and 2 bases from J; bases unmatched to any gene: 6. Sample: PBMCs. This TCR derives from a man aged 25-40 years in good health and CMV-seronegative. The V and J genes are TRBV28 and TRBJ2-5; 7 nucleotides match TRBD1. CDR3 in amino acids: CASSFRGTEQETQYF. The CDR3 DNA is TGTGCCAGCAGTTTTCGAGGGACAGAGCAAGAGACCCAGTACTTC.